Listed here are 32 T cell receptor beta chains from one sample, sequenced in a study of blood T cell repertoires in COVID-19. Profiled with immunoSEQ multiplex PCR; TCRdb holds only in-frame clones, not every one. In the table there are around 380,000 clones, about 80% of which are singletons. The sequenced material came from peripheral blood. The source of these receptors is a human donor with acute or convalescent COVID-19. The donor label of this sample is uncertain.

V gene TRBV3-1 (or the pseudogene TRBV3-2) combines with J gene TRBJ1-5; D is unresolved. V was clipped by 1 base and J by 0 bases, with 13 bases between them. The CDR3 spans 17 residues. Germline loops: CDR1 LGHDT, CDR2 YNNKEL (reference sequence). CDR3 nucleotide sequence: TGTGCCAGCAGCCAAGGTGGTAGAGCCTATAGCAATCAGCCCCAGCATTTT. Translation gives CASSQGGRAYSNQPQHF.

The V and J genes are TRBV20-1 and TRBJ1-4; TRBD1 might be the D (5 bases). The CDR3 sequence is 14 residues long. Germline V gives CDR1 DFQATT, CDR2 SNEGSKA (reference sequence). Trimming pared 3 bases from V and 8 bases from J, leaving 16 bases between. This CDR3 is CSASRGKVGEKLFF. The CDR3 DNA follows: TGCAGTGCTAGTCGGGGGAAGGTGGGCGAAAAACTGTTTTTT.

V gene TRBV10-2 combines with J gene TRBJ2-5; 10 bases map to TRBD2. The CDR3 length is 15 residues. CDR1 WSHSY and CDR2 SAAADI come from the germline V gene. Trimming at V came to 8 bases and at J to 2 bases, leaving 8 bases not matched to a gene. The CDR3 protein is CASDKSGGAQETQYF. The DNA of the CDR3 is TGCGCCAGCGATAAAAGCGGGGGGGCTCAAGAGACCCAGTACTTC.

The chain carries TRBV30 and TRBJ1-2; 8 bases align to TRBD1. CDR1 is GTSNPN, CDR2 SVGIG, per germline (reference sequence). V trimming: 5 bases; J trimming: 4 bases; junction bases outside the gene matches: 9. The CDR3 sequence is 14 residues long. In nucleotides, the CDR3 is TGTGCCTGGGGACTACGACAGGGGATCTATGGCTACACCTTC. Its protein product is CAWGLRQGIYGYTF.

The rearrangement uses TRBV9 and TRBJ1-2; 9 nucleotides agree with TRBD1. With V trimmed by 2 bases and J by 7 bases, 9 bases remained unmatched. Germline CDR1 reads SGDLS; CDR2 reads YYNGEE. This CDR3 comprises 15 residues. The CDR3 DNA sequence: TGTGCCAGCAGCGTGGATTCCGGGACAGGGCCTGGCTACACCTTC. Amino acids: CASSVDSGTGPGYTF.

The chain combines TRBV6-1 with TRBJ1-4; tentative D call: TRBD1 (6 bases). This CDR3 has 15 amino acids. Germline CDR1 and CDR2: MNHNS and SASEGT. V dropped 0 bases and J dropped 4 bases, with 9 bases sitting between them. The CDR3 spells CASSEARGINEKLFF. The CDR3 DNA sequence: TGTGCCAGCAGTGAAGCGAGGGGGATTAATGAAAAACTGTTTTTT.

The V call is TRBV10-2, the J call TRBJ1-2; 12 bases agree with TRBD1. This CDR3 is built from 14 residues. With V trimmed by 8 bases and J by 8 bases, 9 bases remained unmatched. CDR1 is WSHSY, CDR2 SAAADI, per germline. CDR3 coding DNA: TGCGCCAGCTCCGGGACAGGGGGCGCGAAAGGCTACACCTTC. Its translation is CASSGTGGAKGYTF.

The chain carries TRBV5-5 and TRBJ2-1; 11 bases align to TRBD2. With 0 bases clipped from V and 7 bases from J, the junction kept 6 bases outside the gene matches. The CDR3 consists of 16 residues. The germline V gene has CDR1 SGHKS and CDR2 YYEKEE (reference sequence). The CDR3 DNA reads TGTGCCAGCAGCTTGGGGGTTAGCGGGAGGGTGAATGAGCAGTTCTTC. Its protein product is CASSLGVSGRVNEQFF.

This chain links TRBV28 with TRBJ1-4; the D gene is possibly TRBD1 (5 bases). The V end lost 4 bases, the J end lost 1 base, and 13 bases lay between the germline ends. This CDR3 is built from 16 residues. Germline V gives CDR1 MDHEN, CDR2 SYDVKM. DNA of the CDR3: TGTGCCAGCAGTTCCTGGACCCAGGGAACTAATGAAAAACTGTTTTTT. Translation gives CASSSWTQGTNEKLFF.

The V call is TRBV5-6, the J call TRBJ1-2; D possibly corresponds to TRBD1 (6 bases). Trimming left V 4 bases short and J 2 bases short, with 18 bases between. Germline V lookup: CDR1 SGHDT, CDR2 YYEEEE. This CDR3 has 16 residues. Written as DNA, the CDR3 is TGTGCCAGCAGCACGACGACCGGGACACCAAACTATGGCTACACCTTC. It specifies CASSTTTGTPNYGYTF.

The chain is built from TRBV3-1 (or the pseudogene TRBV3-2) and TRBJ2-1; D gene uncertain. Germline V gives CDR1 LGHDT, CDR2 YNNKEL (reference sequence). This CDR3 spans 15 amino acids. V was pared by 6 bases and J by 0 bases, with 12 bases between. The CDR3: CASSLRLVSYNEQFF. In nucleotides, the CDR3 is TGTGCCAGCAGTCTCCGACTTGTCTCCTACAATGAGCAGTTCTTC.

The V call is TRBV18, the J call TRBJ2-5; 9 nucleotides agree with TRBD2. V lost 1 base, J lost 6 bases, and 9 bases stayed unmatched. CDR1 and CDR2 (germline): KGHSH, LQKENI. This CDR3 contains 16 residues. The CDR3 region has the DNA TGTGCCAGCTCACCACTTGCTAGCGGGGAGGTCAAGACCCAGTACTTC. Protein sequence: CASSPLASGEVKTQYF.

This chain connects TRBV7-9 to TRBJ2-7; 9 bases match TRBD2. Germline trimming cut 5 bases from V and 3 bases from J; bases unmatched to any gene: 8. Germline V gene lookup returns CDR1 SEHNR and CDR2 FQNEAQ (reference sequence). The CDR3 spans 15 residues. CDR3 DNA sequence: TGTGCCAGCAGCGACCGGACTAGCGAAGACTACGAGCAGTACTTC. Its translation: CASSDRTSEDYEQYF.

The chain joins TRBV12-3 or TRBV12-4 to TRBJ1-5, with D uncertain. The V and J ends lost 1 base and 6 bases respectively, with 7 bases between them. This CDR3 contains 13 residues. The CDR3 spells CASSLGGSQPQHF. The CDR3 coding sequence is TGTGCCAGCAGTTTAGGAGGATCTCAGCCCCAGCATTTT.

The chain recombines TRBV6-5 with TRBJ1-6; maybe TRBD1 (5 bases). V dropped 8 bases and J dropped 5 bases, with 10 bases sitting between them. The CDR3 loop spans 13 amino acids. Germline CDR1 reads MNHEY; CDR2 reads SVGAGI. CDR3 DNA sequence: TGTGCCAGCGGGGCGGTTGATAATTCACCCCTCCACTTT. It is translated as CASGAVDNSPLHF.

The rearrangement links TRBV5-4 to TRBJ1-1; 9 bases line up with TRBD1. The V gene's germline CDR1 is SGHNT and CDR2 YYREEE (reference sequence). This CDR3 is built from 13 residues. Trimming removed 2 bases from V and 9 bases from J; junction bases left unmatched: 5. The CDR3 sequence: CASSFKTGGKAFF. CDR3 DNA: TGTGCCAGCAGCTTTAAGACAGGGGGGAAAGCTTTCTTT. Full variable domain (missing parts from reference TRBV5-4 and TRBJ1-1): ETGVTQSPTHLIKTRGQQVTLRCSSQSGHNTVSWYQQALGQGPQFIFQYYREEENGRGNFPPRFSGLQFPNYSSELNVNALELDDSALYLCASSFKTGGKAFFGQGTRLTVV.

The rearrangement links TRBV5-1 to TRBJ2-3; TRBD2 agrees at 12 bases. This CDR3 is built from 17 residues. V shed 3 bases, J shed 6 bases, and the junction held 11 bases outside the gene matches. The germline gives CDR1 SGHRS, CDR2 YFSETQ. As DNA, the CDR3 is TGCGCCAGCAGCTCCTCTCGACTAGCGGGGGTAGTGGATACGCAGTATTTT. This gives the protein CASSSSRLAGVVDTQYF.

The chain joins TRBV28 to TRBJ1-2; 11 nucleotides align to TRBD1. Germline V gene data show CDR1 as MDHEN and CDR2 as SYDVKM. The CDR3 loop spans 17 amino acids. After removal of 6 bases from V and 7 bases from J, the junction contained 16 bases not matched to a gene. CDR3 sequence: CASRTAGTGGLIGGYTF. For the CDR3, the DNA is TGTGCCAGCAGGACTGCAGGGACAGGGGGATTAATCGGTGGCTACACCTTC.

The genes are TRBV11-2 and TRBJ2-1; no firm D call. This CDR3 is 11 amino acids long. CDR1 is SGHAT, CDR2 FQNNGV, per germline. V was pared by 5 bases and J by 9 bases, with 8 bases between. The CDR3 DNA reads as TGTGCCAGCAGCGGTTACGGTGAGCAGTTCTTC. This translates into CASSGYGEQFF.

This chain uses TRBV4-1 with TRBJ1-5; tentative D call: TRBD1 (5 bases). The CDR3 covers 15 residues. V shed 3 bases and J shed 3 bases, with 12 bases lying between them. The V gene's germline CDR1 is MGHRA and CDR2 YSYEKL. DNA for the CDR3: TGCGCCAGCAGCCACGGACAAGGCTTCAATCAGCCCCAGCATTTT. As protein: CASSHGQGFNQPQHF.

J is TRBJ1-2 and V is TRBV19; D is ambiguous. The CDR3 extends over 17 amino acids. V lost 3 bases, J lost 4 bases, and 21 bases lay in between. Germline V gives CDR1 LNHDA, CDR2 SQIVND (reference sequence). The CDR3 sequence: CASSIDSGSSGPYGYTF. For the CDR3, the DNA is TGTGCCAGTAGTATTGATTCGGGATCTTCTGGGCCCTATGGCTACACCTTC.

The V gene is TRBV2, the J gene TRBJ2-6; D perhaps matches TRBD1 (6 bases). This CDR3 has 18 amino acids. Germline CDR1 is SNHLY and CDR2 is FYNNEI. Trimming cost V 7 bases and J 0 bases, with 19 bases left between them. This chain's CDR3 is CASTFEQTGHSGANVLTF. CDR3 nucleotide sequence: TGTGCCAGCACCTTCGAACAGACAGGCCACTCTGGGGCCAACGTCCTGACTTTC.

This sequence joins TRBV23-1 and TRBJ1-2; 7 bases map to TRBD1. Being an ORF, TRBV23-1 has a function that is uncertain. With 4 bases clipped from V and 2 bases from J, the junction kept 10 bases outside the gene matches. The length of the CDR3 is 16 residues. The CDR3 loop is CASSRIRDRKNYGYTF. Here the CDR3 DNA reads TGCGCCAGCAGTCGTATTCGGGACAGAAAAAACTATGGCTACACCTTC.

This clone was found once. The chain couples TRBV6-5 to TRBJ2-7; D remains ambiguous. CDR3 length: 14 amino acids. V lost 3 bases to trimming and J lost 2 bases, with 11 bases between them. Germline V gene data show CDR1 as MNHEY and CDR2 as SVGAGI. In DNA form, the CDR3 reads TGTGCCAGCAGTTATGGCAGAACTACCTACGAGCAGTACTTC. This gives the protein CASSYGRTTYEQYF.

The chain uses TRBV15 and TRBJ2-5; a weak D match, TRBD2 (6 bases). Germline V lookup: CDR1 LNHNV, CDR2 YYDKDF (reference sequence). This CDR3 has 13 residues. The V and J ends lost 3 bases and 2 bases respectively, with 7 bases between them. The CDR3 sequence: CATSSGTQETQYF. In DNA, the CDR3 is TGTGCCACCAGCAGCGGGACTCAAGAGACCCAGTACTTC.

A word on this clone: The junction shows a germline mismatch at one end, possibly a read error. Other DNA sequences in the same sample also yield this CDR3. The chain carries TRBV18 and TRBJ1-5; D might be TRBD1 (6 bases). CDR1 and CDR2 from the germline V gene are KGHSH and LQKENI. The CDR3 consists of 14 residues. The CDR3 DNA is TGTGCCAGCTCGCCACAGGGAGGGGATCAGCCCCAGCATTTT. Translated, it gives CASSPQGGDQPQHF. Variable domain in full (rest from reference TRBV18 and TRBJ1-5): NAGVMQNPRHLVRRRGQEARLRCSPMKGHSHVYWYRQLPEEGLKFMVYLQKENIIDESGMPKERFSAEFPKEGPSILRIQQVVRGDSAAYFCASSPQGGDQPQHFGDGTRLSIL.

The chain combines TRBV18 with TRBJ2-1; D unclear. V dropped 2 bases and J dropped 5 bases, with 13 bases sitting between them. The CDR3 spans 15 residues. Germline CDR1 reads KGHSH; CDR2 reads LQKENI. In nucleotides, the CDR3 is TGTGCCAGCTCACCAGTCCAAGCTAGGAACAATGAGCAGTTCTTC. Translating gives CASSPVQARNNEQFF.

J is TRBJ1-1 and V is TRBV3-1 (or the pseudogene TRBV3-2); possible D gene TRBD1, 6 bases. The CDR3 runs 14 residues. Trimming left V 4 bases short and J 8 bases short, with 17 bases between. The germline V gene encodes CDR1 LGHDT and CDR2 YNNKEL (reference sequence). The CDR3 is CASSRDGFRGEAFF. CDR3 DNA: TGTGCCAGCAGCCGTGATGGATTTAGGGGGGAAGCTTTCTTT.

The chain uses TRBV3-1 (or the pseudogene TRBV3-2) and TRBJ1-1; D possibly corresponds to TRBD1 (6 bases). V was cut by 0 bases and J by 0 bases, with 11 bases left in between. CDR1 and CDR2 from the germline V gene are LGHDT and YNNKEL (reference sequence). This CDR3 is built from 16 residues. CDR3 DNA: TGTGCCAGCAGCCAAGATCTGGGGGCAGTGAACACTGAAGCTTTCTTT. Amino acid sequence: CASSQDLGAVNTEAFF.

This chain uses TRBV7-9 with TRBJ2-2, with D perhaps matching TRBD1 (6 bases). The CDR3 length is 15 residues. Trimming pared 11 bases from V and 3 bases from J, leaving 19 bases between. Germline lookup yields CDR1 SEHNR and CDR2 FQNEAQ (reference sequence). CDR3 amino acids: CASRGDRSYTGELFF. CDR3 DNA: TGTGCCTCGAGAGGAGACAGGAGTTACACCGGGGAGCTGTTTTTT. The full variable domain, completed using reference TRBV7-9 and TRBJ2-2, is DTGVSQNPRHKITKRGQNVTFRCDPISEHNRLYWYRQTLGQGPEFLTYFQNEAQLEKSRLLSDRFSAERPKGSFSTLEIQRTEQGDSAMYLCASRGDRSYTGELFFGEGSRLTVL.

The rearrangement joins TRBV20-1 to TRBJ1-2; 8 positions match TRBD1. Germline V gives CDR1 DFQATT, CDR2 SNEGSKA (reference sequence). The J segment lost 5 bases and the V segment lost 3 bases, leaving 2 bases of the junction unmatched. The CDR3 spans 12 residues. In nucleotides, the CDR3 is TGCAGTGCTAGTGGGACAGGTTATGGCTACACCTTC. Translation: CSASGTGYGYTF.

This clone was counted only a few times. The gene calls are TRBV19 and TRBJ1-5, with TRBD1 as a possible D gene (5 bases). The CDR3 spans 19 residues. Trimming took off 1 base at V and 5 bases at J, with 24 bases between the two ends. Germline-derived CDR1 and CDR2 are LNHDA and SQIVND (reference sequence). DNA for the CDR3: TGTGCCAGTAGTATAGTATTCGGTGGGGCGATGGGCAGCCATCAGCCCCAGCATTTT. Its protein product is CASSIVFGGAMGSHQPQHF.